These 13 T cell receptor beta chains were sequenced from one sample in a study of CD8 T cells in ankylosing spondylitis. MiXCR, run by TCRdb on the 5' RACE reads, gives a single entry per CDR3 protein. The table shows around 130,000 distinct CDR3 sequences, with roughly an eighth occurring only once. The sequenced material came from blood, either unsorted or a sorted T cell fraction (not recorded which). The receptor source for this set is a female donor with ankylosing spondylitis or in good health (not recorded which).

The rearrangement joins TRBV18 to TRBJ1-5; TRBD1 aligns across 7 bases. The length of the CDR3 is 16 residues. Germline V lookup: CDR1 KGHSH, CDR2 LQKENI. V trimming: 3 bases; J trimming: 0 bases; junction bases outside the gene matches: 5. CDR3 sequence (DNA): TGTGCCAGCTCACCTAGGGACAGTTTTAGCAATCAGCCCCAGCATTTT. This sequence encodes CASSPRDSFSNQPQHF. Supplemented by reference TRBV18 and TRBJ1-5, the full variable domain reads NAGVMQNPRHLVRRRGQEARLRCSPMKGHSHVYWYRQLPEEGLKFMVYLQKENIIDESGMPKERFSAEFPKEGPSILRIQQVVRGDSAAYFCASSPRDSFSNQPQHFGDGTRLSIL.

This clonotype was detected many times. The CDR3 sequence: CASSFQSSTGELFF. CDR3 nucleotides: TGTGCCAGCAGTTTTCAGAGTAGCACCGGGGAGCTGTTTTTT. The gene calls are TRBV12-3 or TRBV12-4 and TRBJ2-2; D is unresolved. The CDR3 runs 14 residues. Trimming took off 3 bases at V and 4 bases at J, with 9 bases between the two ends.

This chain joins TRBV3-1 and TRBJ1-2; D perhaps matches TRBD1 (5 bases). Deletions cut 0 bases from V and 5 bases from J, with 10 bases between. CDR1 is LGHDT, CDR2 YNNKEL, per germline (reference sequence). This CDR3 spans 14 amino acids. The CDR3 here is CASSQDRGWYGYTF. As DNA, the CDR3 is TGTGCCAGCAGCCAAGATCGGGGGTGGTATGGCTACACCTTC.

This clonotype came up many times. The CDR3 bases are TGTGCCAGCAGCCCCCCCTGGGGGACTAGTTCACATGAGCAGTTCTTC. Its translation is CASSPPWGTSSHEQFF. The chain combines TRBV11-2 with TRBJ2-1; 8 bases match TRBD2. There are 16 residues in the CDR3. Germline values: CDR1 SGHAT, CDR2 FQNNGV. J gave up 8 bases and V 5 bases, and 14 bases lay outside the gene matches.

On this clonotype itself: One junction end does not reproduce the germline sequence, and a read error may be involved. The gene calls are TRBV19 and TRBJ2-6; TRBD1 might be the D (5 bases). The CDR3 is made up of 17 amino acids. The V gene's germline CDR1 is LNHDA and CDR2 SQIVND (reference sequence). The CDR3 DNA reads TGTGCCAGTAGTATAACAGGCTCCCAAGTTGGGGCCAACGGCCTGACTTTC. Protein sequence: CASSITGSQVGANGLTF. The full variable domain, its missing parts supplied by reference TRBV19 and TRBJ2-6, is DGGITQSPKYLFRKEGQNVTLSCEQNLNHDAMYWYRQDPGQGLRLIYYSQIVNDFQKGDIAEGYSVSREKKESFPLTVTSAQKNPTAFYLCASSITGSQVGANGLTFGAGSRLTVL.

This clonotype was counted only a few times. The chain has TRBV20-1 and TRBJ2-3; 8 nucleotides line up with TRBD2. The CDR3 has 14 residues. Germline CDR1 is DFQATT and CDR2 is SNEGSKA (reference sequence). Unmatched junction bases numbered 6, after V lost 5 bases and J lost 2 bases. CDR3 sequence: CSAEAGAYTDTQYF. The CDR3 coding sequence is TGCAGTGCTGAAGCGGGGGCCTACACAGATACGCAGTATTTT.

This clonotype was detected a few times. The rearrangement links TRBV6-1 to TRBJ2-1; D tentatively fits TRBD1 or TRBD2 (5 bases each). The CDR3 runs 14 residues. The germline V gene has CDR1 MNHNS and CDR2 SASEGT. V was cut by 7 bases and J by 4 bases, with 14 bases left in between. The CDR3, as DNA: TGTGCCAGCAATCCGGGGCAGATGTACAATGAGCAGTTCTTC. Protein sequence: CASNPGQMYNEQFF.

This clonotype was observed a few times. This chain joins TRBV9 and TRBJ2-3; 9 bases match TRBD2. CDR1 and CDR2 (germline): SGDLS, YYNGEE. The J segment lost 3 bases and the V segment lost 7 bases, leaving 3 bases of the junction unmatched. This CDR3 comprises 13 residues. CDR3 sequence reads: CASHSGSTDTQYF. The DNA of the CDR3 is TGTGCCAGCCATAGCGGGAGTACAGATACGCAGTATTTT.

V and J are TRBV5-1 and TRBJ2-2, with 9 bases lining up with TRBD1. With 1 base clipped from V and 7 bases from J, the junction kept 2 bases outside the gene matches. Germline assignment: CDR1 SGHRS and CDR2 YFSETQ. This CDR3 is 14 amino acids long. CDR3 loop: CASSLTGGNGELFF. The CDR3 DNA reads TGCGCCAGCAGCTTGACAGGGGGCAACGGGGAGCTGTTTTTT.

This clonotype was detected ten times or more. The chain employs TRBV7-8 and TRBJ2-3, with 11 bases that match TRBD2. V was clipped by 2 bases and J by 0 bases; unmatched bases: 7. The germline V gene encodes CDR1 SGHVS and CDR2 FQNEAQ. This CDR3 is built from 18 residues. The CDR3 nucleotides read TGTGCCAGCAGCTTAAGGGCTAGCGGGGGGCCTAGCACAGATACGCAGTATTTT. Protein product: CASSLRASGGPSTDTQYF.

V is TRBV5-1 and J is TRBJ2-2, with D possibly being TRBD2 (5 bases). V lost 0 bases and J 9 bases, leaving 15 bases between the germline ends. The CDR3 is made up of 15 amino acids. CDR1 and CDR2 from the germline V gene are SGHRS and YFSETQ. This CDR3 reads CASSLEALAGRELFF. The CDR3 nucleotides read TGCGCCAGCAGCTTGGAGGCATTGGCGGGCAGGGAGCTGTTTTTT.

This clonotype has more than one count but fewer than ten. The chain is built from TRBV7-9 and TRBJ2-3; D is uncertain. Germline V gene lookup returns CDR1 SEHNR and CDR2 FQNEAQ (reference sequence). Trimming stripped 1 base from V and 4 bases from J, with 12 bases between. This CDR3 contains 15 residues. The CDR3 nucleotides are TGTGCCAGCAGCTTAGGGGTAACCCCCGCAGATACGCAGTATTTT. Amino acids: CASSLGVTPADTQYF.

The table lists this clonotype with a few counts. The CDR3 sequence is CASSLSRVNTEAFF. Written as DNA, the CDR3 is TGCGCCAGCAGCTTGTCACGGGTAAACACTGAAGCTTTCTTT. The V call is TRBV5-1, the J call TRBJ1-1; D is undetermined. Deletions cut 1 base from V and 2 bases from J, with 9 bases between. CDR3 length: 14 amino acids. Germline CDR1 is SGHRS and CDR2 is YFSETQ. Filled out from reference TRBV5-1 and TRBJ1-1, the complete variable domain reads KAGVTQTPRYLIKTRGQQVTLSCSPISGHRSVSWYQQTPGQGLQFLFEYFSETQRNKGNFPGRFSGRQFSNSRSEMNVSTLELGDSALYLCASSLSRVNTEAFFGQGTRLTVV.